The clone carrying this T cell receptor beta chain has ten or more counts. Trimming took 0 bases from V and 9 from J, leaving 9 bases between them. The CDR3 spans 13 residues. Germline CDR1 is LGHNA and CDR2 is YNFKEQ. Covering alpha and beta chains, TRAV- and TRBV-specific primers were used for the first-strand cDNA. Amplification, which lasted 15 to 20 PCR cycles, used a constant-region primer and V-primer adapter to amplify TCRs. One entry per CDR3 protein, called by TCRdb with MiXCR from the reads. This table holds roughly 100,000 distinct CDR3 sequences, less than 25% found once. Described time point: after trial treatment. The sample's treatment: LDRT plus nivolumab, ipilimumab, low-dose cyclophosphamide and aspirin (RACIN trial). Donors received a regimen that comprised nivolumab, ipilimumab, aspirin, low-dose cyclophosphamide and low-dose radiotherapy. This sample is drawn from a study of low-dose radiotherapy and immunotherapy resistance in tumors. Background on the study: The regimen for patients comprised intravenous nivolumab 240 mg every two weeks plus intravenous ipilimumab 1 mg/kg every six weeks. Daily, from cycle 1 day 1 and for four cycles, patients took oral aspirin 300 mg.

The receptor was isolated from a male donor with prostate cancer. This specimen consisted of PBMCs, obtained after low-dose radiotherapy plus immunotherapy. The chain carries TRBV4-2 and TRBJ2-1; D possibly corresponds to TRBD2 (5 bases). CDR3 bases: TGTGCCAGCAGCCAAGAGAGGGAAACTGAGCAGTTCTTC. This sequence encodes CASSQERETEQFF.